The rows below give T cell receptor beta chains drawn from one sample of a study of blood T cell repertoires in COVID-19. This table comes from immunoSEQ multiplex PCR, and its TCRdb copy is limited to in-frame clones, with some not included. The sample contains about 280,000 clones, about nine tenths of which appear only once. Sequencing was performed on peripheral blood. These receptors came from a woman in her twenties or thirties with active or convalescent COVID-19. CDR3s include the opening cysteine and the closing phenylalanine or tryptophan. The order of the fields is D gene, CDR3 length, J gene, V gene, clone size, CDR3 protein, CDR3 DNA. D genes are given only for firm matches. Some rows have no size entry. The others give once, few or many, or a class for an expanded clone.

D gene: -
CDR3 length: 14
J gene: TRBJ1-2
V gene: TRBV18
clone size: -
CDR3 protein: CASSPAGRDYGYTF
CDR3 DNA: TGTGCCAGCTCACCGGCGGGTCGCGACTATGGCTACACCTTC

D gene: -
CDR3 length: 12
J gene: TRBJ2-2
V gene: TRBV9
clone size: -
CDR3 protein: CASSTNTGELFF
CDR3 DNA: TGTGCCAGCAGCACAAACACCGGGGAGCTGTTTTTT

D gene: -
CDR3 length: 19
J gene: TRBJ1-6
V gene: TRBV7-2
clone size: -
CDR3 protein: CASSFFGQRGSSYNSPLHF
CDR3 DNA: TGTGCCAGCAGCTTCTTTGGCCAGCGAGGGAGCTCCTATAATTCACCCCTCCACTTT

D gene: TRBD1
CDR3 length: 13
J gene: TRBJ1-1
V gene: TRBV27
clone size: -
CDR3 protein: CASWTGTSTEAFF
CDR3 DNA: TGTGCCAGCTGGACAGGGACGAGCACTGAAGCTTTCTTT

D gene: TRBD1
CDR3 length: 12
J gene: TRBJ1-1
V gene: TRBV29-1
clone size: -
CDR3 protein: CSVRDRDTEAFF
CDR3 DNA: TGCAGCGTTCGTGACAGGGATACTGAAGCTTTCTTT

D gene: -
CDR3 length: 14
J gene: TRBJ1-5
V gene: TRBV6-5
clone size: once
CDR3 protein: CASSVLNSNQPQHF
CDR3 DNA: TGTGCCAGCAGCGTTCTTAATAGCAATCAGCCCCAGCATTTT

D gene: -
CDR3 length: 14
J gene: TRBJ2-3
V gene: TRBV2
clone size: -
CDR3 protein: CASMGPPRTDTQYF
CDR3 DNA: TGTGCCAGCATGGGGCCCCCACGCACAGATACGCAGTATTTT

D gene: -
CDR3 length: 12
J gene: TRBJ1-6
V gene: TRBV4-1
clone size: -
CDR3 protein: CASSQGTAPLHF
CDR3 DNA: TGCGCCAGCAGCCAAGGGACAGCACCCCTCCACTTT

D gene: TRBD1
CDR3 length: 13
J gene: TRBJ1-1
V gene: TRBV6-5
clone size: -
CDR3 protein: CASGFIQGTEAFF
CDR3 DNA: TGTGCCAGCGGATTTATACAGGGGACTGAAGCTTTCTTT

D gene: TRBD1
CDR3 length: 15
J gene: TRBJ1-1
V gene: TRBV5-1
clone size: once
CDR3 protein: CASSFRTGENTEAFF
CDR3 DNA: TGCGCCAGCAGCTTCCGGACAGGGGAGAACACTGAAGCTTTCTTT

D gene: TRBD2
CDR3 length: 14
J gene: TRBJ2-3
V gene: TRBV7-2
clone size: once
CDR3 protein: CASSIGLGTDTQYF
CDR3 DNA: TGTGCCAGCAGCATAGGACTAGGCACAGATACGCAGTATTTT

D gene: -
CDR3 length: 12
J gene: TRBJ2-3
V gene: TRBV28
clone size: -
CDR3 protein: CASSRLADTQYF
CDR3 DNA: TGTGCCAGCAGTAGACTAGCAGATACGCAGTATTTT